This TCR beta chain comes out of a study of T cell responses to AZD1222 COVID-19 vaccine. This CDR3 region has 13 residues. Germline CDR1 LNHDA, CDR2 SQIVND (reference sequence). Deletions cut 7 bases from V and 1 base from J, with 7 bases between. Study outcomes and limitations: Unmutated regions of variants are reportedly targeted by nearly half of spike-specific TCRs. Spike-specific TCR breadth rose after two AZD1222 doses, and depth rose as well.

A note on this clone: The antigen is undetermined.

Profiled with immunoSEQ multiplex PCR; TCRdb holds only in-frame clones, not every one. The table records over 65,000 clones, around 85% of them present only once. This chain connects TRBV19 to TRBJ2-2; D is uncertain. This TCR was sampled from an adult in good health. This specimen was peripheral blood, taken on day 0 of AZD1222 vaccination. CDR3 region: CASTGMNTGELFF. DNA of the CDR3: TGTGCCAGTACGGGTATGAACACCGGGGAGCTGTTTTTT. The full variable domain, in which reference TRBV19 and TRBJ2-2 provide the parts outside the CDR3, is DGGITQSPKYLFRKEGQNVTLSCEQNLNHDAMYWYRQDPGQGLRLIYYSQIVNDFQKGDIAEGYSVSREKKESFPLTVTSAQKNPTAFYLCASTGMNTGELFFGEGSRLTVL.